The rows below give T cell receptor beta chains drawn from one sample of a study of T cells in Graves' hyperthyroidism and ophthalmopathy. TCRdb processed the multiplex PCR reads anew with MiXCR; each CDR3 protein has one entry. The data contain roughly 580,000 distinct CDR3 sequences, approximately 15% of them singletons. Sequenced: blood. These TCRs come from a woman aged 25 to 39 with Graves' hyperthyroidism that later progressed to Graves' ophthalmopathy. Both conserved end residues are part of each CDR3. D genes are given only for firm matches. Size tells how often a clone was seen (once, few, many) or the class of an expanded clone, and some rows leave it out.

>.|TRBV20-1|.|TRBJ2-2
CSAGGTEANTGELFF
TGCAGTGCTGGGGGGACAGAAGCTAACACCGGGGAGCTGTTTTTT
>.|TRBV7-2|many|TRBJ1-5
CASSFWGSNQPQHF
TGTGCCAGCAGCTTCTGGGGGAGCAATCAGCCCCAGCATTTT
>TRBD2|TRBV12-3/TRBV12-4|.|TRBJ2-7
CASSWRLAGNYEQYF
TGTGCCAGCAGTTGGAGACTAGCGGGGAACTACGAGCAGTACTTC
>.|TRBV6-1|many|TRBJ1-1
CASSGGVTEAFF
TGTGCCAGCAGTGGAGGGGTAACTGAAGCTTTCTTT
>.|TRBV24-1|many|TRBJ1-2
CATASVEGNYGYTF
TGTGCCACCGCCTCTGTAGAGGGGAACTATGGCTACACCTTC
>.|TRBV6-2/TRBV6-3|many|TRBJ2-3
CASSYSGITDTQYF
TGTGCCAGCAGTTACTCAGGTATCACAGATACGCAGTATTTT
>TRBD1|TRBV6-1|few|TRBJ1-4
CASSGQGLLFF
TGTGCCAGCAGCGGACAGGGCTTACTGTTTTTT
>.|TRBV28|.|TRBJ2-6
CASSSSDGSGANVLTF
TGTGCCAGCAGCTCTTCCGACGGCTCTGGGGCCAACGTCCTGACTTTC
>.|TRBV30|many|TRBJ2-5
CAWSVRSAWGETQYF
TGTGCCTGGAGTGTACGCAGCGCCTGGGGGGAGACCCAGTACTTC
>TRBD2|TRBV12-3/TRBV12-4|many|TRBJ2-7
CASSYSTSGRLYEQYF
TGTGCCAGCAGTTATTCGACTAGCGGGAGGCTCTACGAGCAGTACTTC
>.|TRBV20-1|many|TRBJ2-7
CSARDLRYEQYF
TGCAGTGCTAGAGATCTCCGCTACGAGCAGTACTTC
>.|TRBV7-9|.|TRBJ2-2
CASSSNRAPNTGELFF
TGTGCCAGCAGCTCAAACAGGGCTCCAAACACCGGGGAGCTGTTTTTT
>.|TRBV27|.|TRBJ2-1
CASSLRSHNEQFF
TGTGCCAGCAGTTTAAGGTCCCACAATGAGCAGTTCTTC
>.|TRBV24-1|many|TRBJ2-3
CATSKGPPSTDTQYF
TGTGCCACCAGTAAGGGTCCACCTAGCACAGATACGCAGTATTTT
>.|TRBV6-1|many|TRBJ1-1
CASSEAPGSYTEAFF
TGTGCCAGCAGTGAAGCGCCAGGGTCGTACACTGAAGCTTTCTTT
>.|TRBV9|many|TRBJ2-2
CASSVATSGELFF
TGTGCCAGCAGCGTAGCTACGAGCGGGGAGCTGTTTTTT